This T cell receptor beta chain stems from a study of T cells in Graves' hyperthyroidism and ophthalmopathy. Turning to the study itself: Specimen type is peripheral blood, collected at initial diagnosis prior to any treatment.

V dropped 5 bases and J dropped 8; count of bases not matched to a gene: 9. The CDR3 is 16 amino acids. From germline, CDR1 is WNHNN and CDR2 SYGVQD (reference sequence). Notes on this clonotype: Its antigen is undetermined.

Newly diagnosed patients aged 18 to 65 had hyperthyroidism of under 2 months' duration. The authors obtained PBMCs from roughly 10 ml of fresh peripheral blood. Findings and caveats of the study: Most thyroid clonotypes that were expanded above 0.001 also turned up in blood.

There were TCR beta CDR3 regions amplified from RNA transcripts. HTBI primers were employed in a first-round RT-PCR of the TCR CDR3. TCRdb reprocessed the multiplex PCR reads with MiXCR, giving one entry per CDR3 protein. Counted here are approximately 740,000 distinct CDR3 sequences, around 15% occurring once; the ten biggest clones make up about 10%. Sequencing input: blood. The rearrangement links TRBV10-1 to TRBJ2-3, with TRBD2 identical over 14 bases. This TCR came from a woman aged 18-29 years with Graves' hyperthyroidism. CDR3 in amino acids: CASSPGLAGEFATQYF. The CDR3 bases are TGCGCCAGCAGTCCGGGACTAGCGGGAGAATTCGCTACGCAGTATTTT.